The 26 T cell receptor beta chains below were found in one sample sequenced in a study of Ad26.COV2.S vaccination and SARS-CoV-2 variants. Clones were read by immunoSEQ multiplex PCR, and TCRdb kept only the in-frame ones, dropping some. This sample has 300,000 to 350,000 clones, with 85% to 90% found just once. The treatment was: some 20 received Ad26.COV2.S at low or high dose, single or two shots; 5 received placebo; per-sample allocation not given. The study sampled participants on day 63 after the first vaccine or placebo injection. This specimen consisted of peripheral blood, obtained in a trial of Ad26.COV2.S vaccine versus placebo. These receptors were collected from a person aged 18 to 59 who received the Ad26.COV2.S COVID-19 vaccine or a placebo.

The chain employs TRBV6-2 or TRBV6-3 and TRBJ2-3; 10 bases match TRBD1. This CDR3 is 15 amino acids long. V lost 4 bases and J lost 6; bases outside the gene matches: 7. CDR1 is MNHEY and CDR2 is SVGEGT in the germline V gene. As DNA, the CDR3 is TGTGCCAGCAGTTTTTACGGACAGGGGGGTGATACGCAGTATTTT. It is translated as CASSFYGQGGDTQYF.

The chain couples TRBV4-1 to TRBJ2-7; TRBD2 matches at 11 bases. The CDR3 loop spans 17 amino acids. Per germline, CDR1 MGHRA and CDR2 YSYEKL. V shed 4 bases and J 1 base; nucleotides not matched to a gene: 9. CDR3 residues: CASSPRVAGGPSYEQYF. In nucleotides, the CDR3 is TGCGCCAGCAGCCCCCGGGTAGCGGGGGGGCCATCCTACGAGCAGTACTTC.

This clone was counted once. This chain links TRBV18 with TRBJ2-7; D might be TRBD1 (6 bases). The V and J ends lost 3 bases and 3 bases respectively, with 15 bases between them. The CDR3 runs 15 residues. Germline CDR1 reads KGHSH; CDR2 reads LQKENI. CDR3 in DNA: TGTGCCAGCTCACCGTCCCGGGACATGAACTACGAGCAGTACTTC. It codes for CASSPSRDMNYEQYF.

The rearrangement uses TRBV30 and TRBJ2-5, with D tentatively TRBD1 or TRBD2 (5 bases each). From germline, CDR1 is GTSNPN and CDR2 SVGIG (reference sequence). Trimming stripped 0 bases from V and 6 bases from J, with 8 bases between. The length of the CDR3 is 12 residues. For the CDR3, the DNA is TGTGCCTGGAGTGTTGGGGGTCAGACCCAGTACTTC. Translation gives CAWSVGGQTQYF.

This clone was seen a handful of times. The chain joins TRBV7-8 to TRBJ1-5; D remains unclear. Trimming stripped 4 bases from V and 3 bases from J, with 10 bases between. The CDR3 covers 14 residues. CDR1 and CDR2 from the germline V gene are SGHVS and FQNEAQ. The CDR3 loop reads CASSSDGNNQPQHF. The CDR3 region has the DNA TGTGCCAGCAGCTCCGACGGAAACAATCAGCCCCAGCATTTT.

The chain employs TRBV10-3 and TRBJ1-1; D is perhaps TRBD1 (5 bases). CDR1 and CDR2 (germline): ENHRY, SYGVKD. Trimming removed 0 bases from V and 6 bases from J, with 11 bases in between. CDR3 length: 14 amino acids. The CDR3 region is CAISESGGVPEAFF. Here the CDR3 DNA reads TGTGCCATCAGTGAGTCGGGGGGGGTTCCTGAAGCTTTCTTT.

This chain links TRBV10-2 with TRBJ2-3; D is perhaps TRBD1 (6 bases). V was cut by 7 bases and J by 5 bases, with 19 bases left in between. The CDR3 is made up of 15 amino acids. Germline V gives CDR1 WSHSY, CDR2 SAAADI. The CDR3: CASTLNRDIGDTQYF. The CDR3 nucleotides read TGCGCCAGCACTTTGAACAGGGATATTGGAGATACGCAGTATTTT.

The chain links TRBV15 to TRBJ2-2; unclear D gene. V dropped 0 bases and J dropped 7 bases, with 6 bases sitting between them. CDR3 size: 13 residues. CDR1 is LNHNV and CDR2 is YYDKDF in the germline V gene (reference sequence). The CDR3: CATSRDHGGELFF. CDR3 nucleotides: TGTGCCACCAGCAGAGATCATGGCGGGGAGCTGTTTTTT.

This sequence joins TRBV5-6 and TRBJ2-3; D possibly corresponds to TRBD1 (6 bases). With 5 bases removed from V and 8 bases from J, the gap between germline ends came to 15 bases. CDR1 and CDR2 (germline): SGHDT, YYEEEE. This CDR3 comprises 13 residues. The CDR3 protein is CASRGPEGVTQYF. CDR3 nucleotides: TGTGCCAGCAGGGGCCCTGAGGGGGTTACGCAGTATTTT.

V and J are TRBV4-3 and TRBJ2-3; 7 nucleotides match TRBD1. The CDR3 runs to 19 residues. With 0 bases clipped from V and 0 bases from J, the junction kept 12 bases outside the gene matches. Looked up from germline, CDR1 is LGHNA and CDR2 is YSLEER. DNA of the CDR3: TGCGCCAGCAGCCAAGAGGCCACAGGGGTCGGAGCTAGCACAGATACGCAGTATTTT. This gives the protein CASSQEATGVGASTDTQYF.

The chain links TRBV6-2 or TRBV6-3 to TRBJ1-2; 8 positions agree with TRBD1. CDR1 is MNHEY and CDR2 is SVGEGT in the germline V gene. V was pared by 6 bases and J by 0 bases, with 6 bases of the junction left unmatched. This CDR3 comprises 15 residues. The chain's CDR3 is CASSSSRGPNYGYTF. The CDR3 bases are TGTGCCAGCAGCTCCTCCAGGGGGCCTAACTATGGCTACACCTTC.

Points on this clone: This specimen includes other DNA sequences encoding the same CDR3. The chain recombines TRBV11-2 with TRBJ2-3; D possibly corresponds to TRBD1 (5 bases). Germline CDR1 is SGHAT and CDR2 is FQNNGV. Trimming cost V 0 bases and J 5 bases, with 6 bases left between them. CDR3 length: 13 amino acids. The CDR3 coding sequence is TGTGCCAGCAGCTTAGATAGGGGAGATACGCAGTATTTT. Protein: CASSLDRGDTQYF.

Turning to this clone: The identical CDR3 is also encoded by other nucleotide sequences in the sample. The J gene is TRBJ2-1, the V gene TRBV5-1; 8 bases map to TRBD1. Germline V CDR1 and CDR2: SGHRS, YFSETQ. The length of the CDR3 is 14 residues. The ends lost 2 bases at V and 4 bases at J; junction bases unmatched: 2. The CDR3 spells CASSLGQGYNEQFF. The CDR3 DNA follows: TGCGCCAGCAGCTTAGGACAGGGTTACAATGAGCAGTTCTTC.

This chain links TRBV5-1 with TRBJ2-1; D perhaps matches TRBD1 (6 bases). CDR1 SGHRS and CDR2 YFSETQ come from the germline V gene. Trimming pared 4 bases from V and 1 base from J, leaving 15 bases between. This CDR3 contains 16 residues. CDR3 loop: CASSVTGTKSYNEQFF. Written as DNA, the CDR3 is TGCGCCAGCAGCGTGACAGGCACTAAGTCCTACAATGAGCAGTTCTTC.

The rearrangement uses TRBV18 and TRBJ2-2; TRBD1 aligns across 11 bases. Germline CDR1 and CDR2: KGHSH and LQKENI. This CDR3 is 16 amino acids long. The trim removed 3 bases at V and 0 bases at J, leaving 0 bases unmatched. The CDR3 bases are TGTGCCAGCTCACCGGGACAGGGGGCGAACACCGGGGAGCTGTTTTTT. It specifies CASSPGQGANTGELFF.

The rearrangement uses TRBV5-1 and TRBJ1-1, with D unresolved. V was clipped by 2 bases and J by 0 bases, with 8 bases between them. The V gene's germline CDR1 is SGHRS and CDR2 YFSETQ. CDR3 length equals 14 residues. CDR3 nucleotides: TGCGCCAGCAGCTTTAAAGGGATGAACACTGAAGCTTTCTTT. This translates into CASSFKGMNTEAFF.

V gene TRBV29-1 combines with J gene TRBJ1-1; D may be TRBD1 (5 bases). The germline CDR1 and CDR2 sequences are SQVTM and ANQGSEA. The V gene lost 1 base and the J gene lost 5 bases, with 11 bases spanning the gap. The CDR3 totals 13 residues. CDR3 coding DNA: TGCAGCGTTGAAGTCGGGGGTACAACTGAAGCTTTCTTT. Its translation is CSVEVGGTTEAFF.

This chain links TRBV10-1 with TRBJ1-3; 10 bases line up with TRBD1. V dropped 1 base and J dropped 2; count of bases not matched to a gene: 5. The CDR3 runs 17 residues. In germline, CDR1 is WNHNN, CDR2 SYGVQD (reference sequence). CDR3 nucleotide sequence: TGCGCCAGCAGTGAGTTGCCGGGACAGGGGACTGGAAACACCATATATTTT. Translated, it gives CASSELPGQGTGNTIYF.

This chain uses TRBV21-1 with TRBJ2-3; TRBD1 is the table's D call and was not checked against the DNA. TRBV21-1 is shown as a pseudogene. This CDR3 has 16 amino acids. CDR3 coding DNA: TGTGCCAGCAGCTCTCCGAGACAGGTATCCACAGATACGCAGTATTTT. Translation: CASSSPRQVSTDTQYF.

CDR3 DNA: TGTGCCAGCAGCGTAGGATTAGCGGGGGCCCATATCACAGATACGCAGTATTTT. Residues: CASSVGLAGAHITDTQYF. V gene TRBV9 combines with J gene TRBJ2-3; 9 positions agree with TRBD2. The V segment lost 0 bases and the J segment 2 bases; nucleotides outside the gene matches: 10. The CDR3 is 18 amino acids. CDR1 and CDR2 (germline): SGDLS, YYNGEE.

As for this clone: The identical CDR3 is also encoded by other nucleotide sequences in the sample. This chain joins TRBV18 and TRBJ2-7; possibly TRBD2 for D (5 bases). Between the trimmed V and J ends, which lost 3 bases and 2 bases, there was a span of 11 bases. There are 14 residues in the CDR3. Per germline, CDR1 KGHSH and CDR2 LQKENI. The CDR3 region is CASSPPTGTYEQYF. CDR3 nucleotide sequence: TGTGCCAGCTCACCTCCCACGGGAACCTACGAGCAGTACTTC.

V gene TRBV7-2 combines with J gene TRBJ2-7; D is ambiguous. CDR1 SGHTA and CDR2 FQGNSA come from the germline V gene. The CDR3 totals 15 residues. V was clipped by 3 bases and J by 4 bases, with 16 bases between them. DNA of the CDR3: TGTGCCAGCAGCTTCGCGCTTTACTCCCTATACGAGCAGTACTTC. It yields the protein CASSFALYSLYEQYF.

The rearrangement joins TRBV7-2 to TRBJ1-6; D call uncertain. The CDR3 is made up of 15 amino acids. CDR1 is SGHTA and CDR2 is FQGNSA in the germline V gene. V was trimmed by 1 base and J by 7 bases, leaving 11 bases between them. CDR3 nucleotides: TGTGCCAGCAGCTTAGGAATGTTGAAGAATTCACCCCTCCACTTT. Protein product: CASSLGMLKNSPLHF.

This clone was counted at least ten times. In the same sample, other DNA sequences code for this CDR3. The chain links TRBV4-3 to TRBJ2-3, with 11 positions matching TRBD2. Per germline, CDR1 LGHNA and CDR2 YSLEER. The CDR3 runs 16 residues. J was trimmed by 4 bases and V by 0 bases; bases with no gene match: 3. The CDR3 spells CASSQDLAGGPDTQYF. In DNA, the CDR3 is TGCGCCAGCAGCCAAGATTTAGCGGGGGGGCCAGATACGCAGTATTTT.

V gene TRBV9 combines with J gene TRBJ1-3, with a tentative D call TRBD1 (6 bases). The CDR3 is 16 amino acids. CDR1 is SGDLS and CDR2 is YYNGEE in the germline V gene. Trimming removed 0 bases from V and 3 bases from J, with 13 bases in between. CDR3 nucleotides: TGTGCCAGCAGCGTAGGAGGGGGGCAGGGTGGAAACACCATATATTTT. Protein: CASSVGGGQGGNTIYF.

CDR3 bases: TGTGCCAGCGGGCGCAATGAGCAGTTCTTC. Translation: CASGRNEQFF. J is TRBJ2-1 and V is TRBV27; no reliable D call. Trimming removed 8 bases at V and 6 bases at J, with 5 bases between. CDR3 length equals 10 residues. Looked up from germline, CDR1 is MNHEY and CDR2 is SMNVEV (reference sequence).